This T cell receptor (beta chain) was documented in a study of OX40 agonist ivuxolimab in advanced cancers. Looking at the study overall: Patient treatment consisted of intravenous ivuxolimab administration every 2 weeks at 0.01 to 10 mg/kg. Partial responses occurred in Three dose-escalation patients, one with hepatocellular carcinoma and two with cutaneous melanoma.

The V and J ends lost 3 bases and 4 bases respectively, with 12 bases between them. CDR3 length: 14 amino acids. CDR1 is LGHNA, CDR2 YSLEER, per germline. Details on this clone: Its cognate antigen is unknown.

Cycle 7 day 1, cycle 4 day 1, and baseline were the timepoints at which blood was sampled. Study observations and caveats: Several nonresponders also turned out to have low normalized T-cell clonal expansion.

This table comes from immunoSEQ multiplex PCR, and its TCRdb copy is limited to in-frame clones, with some not included. The sample lists around 80,000 clones, approximately 84% occurring once. This sequence originates from an adult with an advanced solid tumor such as melanoma, head and neck, liver or kidney cancer. Sequencing was performed on CD4+ or CD8+ T cells sorted from blood, taken in a trial of the OX40 agonist ivuxolimab. The chain has TRBV4-3 and TRBJ1-1; D remains ambiguous. The CDR3: CASSQGRWGTEAFF. CDR3 DNA sequence: TGCGCCAGCAGCCAGGGGAGGTGGGGCACTGAAGCTTTCTTT.